Given below is one TCR beta chain in context. The sample comes from a study of T-cell memory formation after mild COVID-19. V lost 2 bases and J 2 bases, leaving 10 bases between the germline ends. CDR1 and CDR2 (germline): SGHDT, YYEEEE. The CDR3 extends over 14 amino acids. In TCRdb, the 5' RACE reads were re-called with MiXCR into one record per CDR3 protein. The sample includes approximately 60,000 distinct CDR3 sequences, about a tenth of them seen just once. Sequences were obtained from PBMCs or a T cell subset sorted from them (not recorded which). This sequence was found in a man in his late teens or twenties who had mild COVID-19 (a few samples of this study predate the infection). Cell type and time point are not known. The chain combines TRBV5-6 with TRBJ1-2, with D unresolved. The chain's CDR3 is CASSLDPRNYGYTF. The CDR3 DNA reads as TGTGCCAGCAGCTTAGACCCTAGAAACTATGGCTACACCTTC.